The 26 T cell receptor beta chains in this list originate from one sample, sequenced in a study of siplizumab effects on memory and regulatory T cells. Libraries were prepared by immunoSEQ multiplex PCR; TCRdb keeps only in-frame clonotypes and omits some of them. This sample yields more than 85,000 clones, of which about 92% are seen a single time; about 0.34% belongs to the top ten. The sequenced material came from CD4+ T cells sorted from blood. All receptors derive from a human donor in good health.

The gene calls are TRBV5-1 and TRBJ1-4; the D is unclear. The CDR3 loop spans 15 amino acids. Trimming removed 4 bases from V and 7 bases from J, with 17 bases in between. Per germline, CDR1 SGHRS and CDR2 YFSETQ. This chain's CDR3 is CASSAPEGEGEKLFF. The CDR3 bases are TGCGCCAGCAGCGCCCCTGAGGGTGAGGGTGAAAAACTGTTTTTT.

The rearrangement uses TRBV9 and TRBJ2-7; D unresolved. V shed 0 bases and J shed 0 bases, with 7 bases lying between them. This CDR3 contains 14 residues. In germline, CDR1 is SGDLS, CDR2 YYNGEE. The CDR3 loop reads CASSVEPGSYEQYF. DNA for the CDR3: TGTGCCAGCAGCGTAGAGCCCGGCTCCTACGAGCAGTACTTC.

The chain is built from TRBV28 and TRBJ1-1; perhaps TRBD1 as D (5 bases). V was shortened by 4 bases and J by 0 bases, with 9 bases between the two germline ends. The CDR3 is made up of 14 amino acids. Per germline, CDR1 MDHEN and CDR2 SYDVKM. As DNA, the CDR3 is TGTGCCAGCAGTTCCGGACATTTGAACACTGAAGCTTTCTTT. Translation: CASSSGHLNTEAFF.

The J gene is TRBJ1-2, the V gene TRBV6-1; TRBD1 aligns across 8 bases. CDR1 and CDR2 from the germline V gene are MNHNS and SASEGT. This CDR3 has 13 residues. J gave up 8 bases and V 2 bases, and 4 bases lay outside the gene matches. This CDR3 reads CASSETGGEGYTF. Written as DNA, the CDR3 is TGTGCCAGCAGTGAAACAGGGGGTGAAGGCTACACCTTC.

V gene TRBV15 combines with J gene TRBJ1-1; perhaps TRBD1 as D (6 bases). Trimming took off 1 base at V and 5 bases at J, with 17 bases between the two ends. The V gene's germline CDR1 is LNHNV and CDR2 YYDKDF (reference sequence). The CDR3 loop spans 16 amino acids. The chain's CDR3 is CATSRGQEPGKTEAFF. In nucleotides, the CDR3 is TGTGCCACCAGCAGAGGACAGGAGCCTGGGAAGACTGAAGCTTTCTTT.

This chain joins TRBV5-4 and TRBJ1-2; 7 bases map to TRBD1. The CDR3 is made up of 15 amino acids. CDR1 is SGHNT, CDR2 YYREEE, per germline (reference sequence). Germline trimming cut 4 bases from V and 2 bases from J; bases unmatched to any gene: 8. CDR3 region: CASSLSPDRNYGYTF. The DNA for the CDR3 is TGTGCCAGCAGCCTATCCCCGGACAGGAACTATGGCTACACCTTC.

The CDR3 DNA follows: TGTGTCTCAGCACTCCAGGGCCCCTCCTACGAGCAGTACTTC. It encodes CVSALQGPSYEQYF. The rearrangement joins TRBV21-1 to TRBJ2-7; the table's D call of TRBD1 was not tested on the DNA. TRBV21-1 is assigned pseudogene status. The CDR3 runs 14 residues.

The V and J genes are TRBV18 and TRBJ1-5, with D hard to call. The CDR3 totals 16 residues. The V gene lost 2 bases and the J gene lost 0 bases, with 11 bases spanning the gap. Per the germline V gene, CDR1 is KGHSH and CDR2 is LQKENI. The CDR3 protein is CASSPGLGVSNQPQHF. The CDR3 DNA reads TGTGCCAGCTCACCAGGTTTAGGCGTTAGCAATCAGCCCCAGCATTTT. The whole variable domain, remainder taken from reference TRBV18 and TRBJ1-5, is NAGVMQNPRHLVRRRGQEARLRCSPMKGHSHVYWYRQLPEEGLKFMVYLQKENIIDESGMPKERFSAEFPKEGPSILRIQQVVRGDSAAYFCASSPGLGVSNQPQHFGDGTRLSIL.

V gene TRBV4-1 combines with J gene TRBJ1-1; D is undetermined. Trimming took 1 base from V and 0 from J, leaving 15 bases between them. Per the germline V gene, CDR1 is MGHRA and CDR2 is YSYEKL. The CDR3 consists of 17 residues. The CDR3 protein is CASSQAITRLLNTEAFF. CDR3 DNA: TGCGCCAGCAGCCAAGCAATCACCAGGCTTTTGAACACTGAAGCTTTCTTT.

The chain uses TRBV19 and TRBJ2-1; D gene uncertain. The germline V and J ends were trimmed by 9 bases and 8 bases, with 11 bases remaining between them. This CDR3 is 11 amino acids long. Germline values: CDR1 LNHDA, CDR2 SQIVND (reference sequence). CDR3 residues: CASSLVDEQFF. The CDR3 nucleotides read TGTGCCAGCTCACTGGTCGATGAGCAGTTCTTC.

The chain joins TRBV7-9 to TRBJ1-1; D is possibly TRBD1 (5 bases). From germline, CDR1 is SEHNR and CDR2 FQNEAQ (reference sequence). With 0 bases removed from V and 0 bases from J, the gap between germline ends came to 5 bases. The CDR3 totals 14 residues. The CDR3: CASSLAGVNTEAFF. CDR3 nucleotides: TGTGCCAGCAGCTTAGCAGGGGTGAACACTGAAGCTTTCTTT.

V gene TRBV25-1 combines with J gene TRBJ1-2; maybe TRBD1 (5 bases). V gave up 2 bases and J gave up 7 bases, with 8 bases separating them. Germline V gives CDR1 MGHDK, CDR2 SYGVNS. The CDR3 spans 12 residues. DNA of the CDR3: TGTGCCAGCAGTGAAATTAGGGGTGGCTACACCTTC. Its protein product is CASSEIRGGYTF.

V gene TRBV7-2 combines with J gene TRBJ1-4; 9 bases align to TRBD1. The CDR3 has 13 residues. The V gene end was trimmed by 8 bases and the J gene end by 7 bases; junction bases not matched to a gene: 5. The germline gives CDR1 SGHTA, CDR2 FQGNSA. The CDR3 region has the DNA TGTGCCAGCGGAGACAGGGGGACTGAAAAACTGTTTTTT. Its translation is CASGDRGTEKLFF.

The gene calls are TRBV4-1 and TRBJ2-3; 11 bases align to TRBD2. The germline V gene encodes CDR1 MGHRA and CDR2 YSYEKL. The CDR3 has 15 amino acids. V trimming: 3 bases; J trimming: 11 bases; junction bases outside the gene matches: 10. This CDR3 is CASSQRGLAGPRQYF. CDR3 DNA sequence: TGCGCCAGCAGCCAGAGAGGACTAGCGGGTCCTAGGCAGTATTTT.

The chain uses TRBV11-2 and TRBJ2-1; no clear D. The CDR3 has 12 residues. Germline lookup yields CDR1 SGHAT and CDR2 FQNNGV. Trimming cost V 5 bases and J 10 bases, with 12 bases left between them. CDR3: CASSTDLLEQFF. The CDR3 DNA sequence: TGTGCCAGCAGCACCGACCTCCTGGAGCAGTTCTTC.

V is TRBV6-1 and J is TRBJ1-3; TRBD1 is a possible D gene (5 bases). The CDR3 length is 14 residues. The ends were cut back, 8 bases at V and 3 bases at J, with 14 bases in the middle. Germline V gives CDR1 MNHNS, CDR2 SASEGT. The CDR3: CASSPVGGGNTIYF. The CDR3 DNA sequence: TGTGCCAGCTCCCCAGTCGGGGGTGGAAACACCATATATTTT.

In this sample, this clone turned up once. CDR3 amino acids: CASSLVTGARGYTF. CDR3 bases: TGTGCCAGCAGCTTAGTGACGGGGGCGCGGGGCTACACCTTC. This chain connects TRBV7-9 to TRBJ1-2, with a weak D call TRBD1 (6 bases). Germline V CDR1 and CDR2: SEHNR, FQNEAQ (reference sequence). This CDR3 contains 14 residues. With 1 base removed from V and 8 bases from J, the gap between germline ends came to 14 bases.

The chain carries TRBV27 and TRBJ2-3, with no clear D. The CDR3 totals 13 residues. V was shortened by 5 bases and J by 8 bases, with 14 bases between the two germline ends. The germline V gene has CDR1 MNHEY and CDR2 SMNVEV (reference sequence). The CDR3 region has the DNA TGTGCCAGCAGTGAAAGGTGGTTGGGTACGCAGTATTTT. It specifies CASSERWLGTQYF.

V gene TRBV2 combines with J gene TRBJ2-7; TRBD1 agrees at 9 bases. The germline V gene has CDR1 SNHLY and CDR2 FYNNEI. The CDR3 sequence is 12 residues long. The junction had 1 base not matched to a gene; V was cut back by 8 bases and J by 2 bases. This chain's CDR3 is CASRQGAYEQYF. CDR3 nucleotides: TGTGCCAGCCGACAGGGGGCCTACGAGCAGTACTTC. The whole variable domain, filled in from reference TRBV2 and TRBJ2-7, reads EPEVTQTPSHQVTQMGQEVILRCVPISNHLYFYWYRQILGQKVEFLVSFYNNEISEKSEIFDDQFSVERPDGSNFTLKIRSTKLEDSAMYFCASRQGAYEQYFGPGTRLTVT.

The genes are TRBV9 and TRBJ2-2; 11 bases map to TRBD2. With V trimmed by 4 bases and J by 3 bases, 5 bases remained unmatched. The germline V gene has CDR1 SGDLS and CDR2 YYNGEE. The CDR3 length is 16 residues. In nucleotides, the CDR3 is TGTGCCAGCAGCTTAACTAGCGGGGGAGACACCGGGGAGCTGTTTTTT. It translates to CASSLTSGGDTGELFF.

This clone was observed a single time. The V and J genes are TRBV7-5 and TRBJ1-1; the DNA was not compared with TRBD1, the D call given in the table. TRBV7-5 is described as a pseudogene. The CDR3 runs to 12 residues. CDR3 nucleotide sequence: TGTGCCAGAAGCTGGGGGGACAGTGTGTCTTTCTTT. Its protein product is CARSWGDSVSFF.

The V gene is TRBV30, the J gene TRBJ1-1; D remains unclear. The CDR3 runs 13 residues. Germline-derived CDR1 and CDR2 are GTSNPN and SVGIG (reference sequence). V shed 2 bases and J shed 1 base, with 8 bases lying between them. Here the CDR3 DNA reads TGTGCCTGGAGTAGGAACAGGAACACTGAAGCTTTCTTT. Translated: CAWSRNRNTEAFF.

The V and J genes are TRBV30 and TRBJ2-7; 9 bases map to TRBD1. With 2 bases clipped from V and 3 bases from J, the junction kept 8 bases outside the gene matches. The CDR3 spans 15 residues. In germline, CDR1 is GTSNPN, CDR2 SVGIG (reference sequence). The CDR3 is CAWSHSGTGLYEQYF. DNA for the CDR3: TGTGCCTGGAGTCACTCCGGGACAGGGCTCTACGAGCAGTACTTC.

The sample holds one count of this clone. The chain recombines TRBV4-1 with TRBJ1-2, with D possibly matching TRBD1 (6 bases). The germline V gene has CDR1 MGHRA and CDR2 YSYEKL. This CDR3 has 15 amino acids. The V end lost 1 base, the J end lost 4 bases, and 13 bases lay between the germline ends. This CDR3 reads CASSQVQGLSYGYTF. CDR3 in DNA: TGCGCCAGCAGCCAAGTACAGGGTTTGAGCTATGGCTACACCTTC.

The chain links TRBV7-8 to TRBJ2-1; 9 bases match TRBD2. CDR3 length: 18 amino acids. The V gene end was trimmed by 5 bases and the J gene end by 0 bases; junction bases not matched to a gene: 11. The germline V gene encodes CDR1 SGHVS and CDR2 FQNEAQ. This CDR3 reads CASSPSSGGVGSYNEQFF. The CDR3 DNA reads as TGTGCCAGCAGCCCTAGTAGCGGGGGAGTTGGCTCCTACAATGAGCAGTTCTTC.

In this sample, this clone turned up a few times. V and J are TRBV25-1 and TRBJ2-1, with D tentatively TRBD1 (6 bases). V lost 6 bases to trimming and J lost 2 bases, with 11 bases between them. This CDR3 spans 14 amino acids. CDR1 and CDR2 (germline): MGHDK, SYGVNS. CDR3 sequence (DNA): TGTGCCAGCAGGGCAACAGGGCCCTACAATGAGCAGTTCTTC. This gives the protein CASRATGPYNEQFF.